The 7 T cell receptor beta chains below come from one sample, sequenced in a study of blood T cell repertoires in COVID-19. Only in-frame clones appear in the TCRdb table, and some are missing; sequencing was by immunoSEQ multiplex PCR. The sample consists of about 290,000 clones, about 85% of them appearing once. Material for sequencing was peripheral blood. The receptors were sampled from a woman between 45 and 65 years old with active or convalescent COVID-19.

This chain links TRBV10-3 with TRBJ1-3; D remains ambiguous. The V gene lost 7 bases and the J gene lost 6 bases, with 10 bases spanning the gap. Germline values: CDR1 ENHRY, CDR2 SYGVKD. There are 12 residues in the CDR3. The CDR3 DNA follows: TGTGCCATCATGGGAGTAGAAAACACCATATATTTT. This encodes CAIMGVENTIYF.

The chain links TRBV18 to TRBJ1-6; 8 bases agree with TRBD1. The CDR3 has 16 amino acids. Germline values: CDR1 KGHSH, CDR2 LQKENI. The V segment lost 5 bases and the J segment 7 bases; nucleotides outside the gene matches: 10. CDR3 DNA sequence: TGTGCCAGCTCAGATCGGGACAGGAGAGCAAATTCACCCCTCCACTTT. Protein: CASSDRDRRANSPLHF.

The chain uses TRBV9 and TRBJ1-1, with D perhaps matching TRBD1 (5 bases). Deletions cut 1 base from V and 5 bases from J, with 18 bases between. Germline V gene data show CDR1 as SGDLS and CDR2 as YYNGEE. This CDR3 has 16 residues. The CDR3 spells CASSVKASAGGTEAFF. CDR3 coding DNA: TGTGCCAGCAGCGTAAAGGCGTCGGCGGGGGGGACTGAAGCTTTCTTT. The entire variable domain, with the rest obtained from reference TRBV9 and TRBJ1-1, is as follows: DSGVTQTPKHLITATGQRVTLRCSPRSGDLSVYWYQQSLDQGLQFLIQYYNGEERAKGNILERFSAQQFPDLHSELNLSSLELGDSALYFCASSVKASAGGTEAFFGQGTRLTVV.

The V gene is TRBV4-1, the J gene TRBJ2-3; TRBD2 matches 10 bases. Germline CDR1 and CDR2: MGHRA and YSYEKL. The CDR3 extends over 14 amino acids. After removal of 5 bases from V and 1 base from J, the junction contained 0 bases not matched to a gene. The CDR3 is CASSGTSGTDTQYF. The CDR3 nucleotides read TGCGCCAGCAGCGGGACTAGCGGCACAGATACGCAGTATTTT.

Here the CDR3 DNA reads TGTGCCAGCAGTCCAAGGACAGGGTTTAATGAAAAACTGTTTTTT. Residues: CASSPRTGFNEKLFF. The J gene is TRBJ1-4, the V gene TRBV28, with 8 bases fitting TRBD1. Germline CDR1 is MDHEN and CDR2 is SYDVKM. J was trimmed by 4 bases and V by 5 bases; bases with no gene match: 6. This CDR3 is built from 15 residues.

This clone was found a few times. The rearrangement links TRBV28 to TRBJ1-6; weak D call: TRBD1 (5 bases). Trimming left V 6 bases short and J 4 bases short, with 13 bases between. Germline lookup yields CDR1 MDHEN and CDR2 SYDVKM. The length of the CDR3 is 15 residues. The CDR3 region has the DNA TGTGCCAGCAGACCACGACAGACTTATAATTCACCCCTCCACTTT. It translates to CASRPRQTYNSPLHF.

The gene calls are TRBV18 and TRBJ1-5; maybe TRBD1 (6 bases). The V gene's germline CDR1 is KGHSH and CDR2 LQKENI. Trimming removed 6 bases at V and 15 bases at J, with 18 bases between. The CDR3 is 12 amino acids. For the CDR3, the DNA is TGTGCCAGCTCGGCCCGGGACACCTCACGGCATTTT. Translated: CASSARDTSRHF.